These T cell receptor beta chains were read from a single sample in a study of T cells in Graves' hyperthyroidism and ophthalmopathy. MiXCR was run by TCRdb on the multiplex PCR reads, yielding one entry per CDR3 protein. Of a few hundred thousand distinct CDR3 sequences detected, 15% to 20% appear once; the ten largest clones hold 25% to 30%. The sample comprised blood. The receptor set was obtained from a woman younger than 45 with Graves' ophthalmopathy. The CDR3 runs from the conserved cysteine through the conserved F or W. A D gene is named only where the DNA matches it firmly. A clone size is listed for some rows: how often the clone was seen (once, few, many), or a class if it is expanded.

j_gene: TRBJ2-2
abundance: many
v_gene: TRBV20-1
d_gene: TRBD1
CDR3nt: TGCAGTGCTAGAGCGACAGGGGGCGGGGAGCTGTTTTTT
CDR3aa: CSARATGGGELFF

j_gene: TRBJ1-1
abundance: many
v_gene: TRBV18
d_gene: NA
CDR3nt: TGTGCCAGCTCCGGCTACACGGGTACTGAAGCTTTCTTT
CDR3aa: CASSGYTGTEAFF

j_gene: TRBJ2-7
abundance: few
v_gene: TRBV29-1
d_gene: TRBD2
CDR3nt: TGCAGCGTTGGAGAGACTAGCGCCCACCCGGCAATCTACGAGCAGTACTTC
CDR3aa: CSVGETSAHPAIYEQYF

j_gene: TRBJ2-4
abundance: few
v_gene: TRBV29-1
d_gene: NA
CDR3nt: TGCAGCACCGGGTGGGCCAAAAACATTCAGTACTTC
CDR3aa: CSTGWAKNIQYF

j_gene: TRBJ2-2
abundance: many
v_gene: TRBV28
d_gene: NA
CDR3nt: TGTGCCAGCCGCGAGTGGAGCGGGGAGCTGTTTTTT
CDR3aa: CASREWSGELFF

j_gene: TRBJ2-3
abundance: NA
v_gene: TRBV29-1
d_gene: TRBD2
CDR3nt: TGCAGCGTCGGCGGGACTAGCGGGAGAAGTACAGATACGCAGTATTTT
CDR3aa: CSVGGTSGRSTDTQYF

j_gene: TRBJ2-3
abundance: many
v_gene: TRBV28
d_gene: TRBD2
CDR3nt: TGTGCCAGCAGTCTTCTAGCGGGAGGGAGCACAGATACGCAGTATTTT
CDR3aa: CASSLLAGGSTDTQYF

j_gene: TRBJ2-1
abundance: NA
v_gene: TRBV6-2/TRBV6-3
d_gene: NA
CDR3nt: TGTGCCAGCTCCCTTGCAGGGGAGTCAGAGACCCAGTTCTTC
CDR3aa: CASSLAGESETQFF

j_gene: TRBJ2-7
abundance: few
v_gene: TRBV6-1
d_gene: TRBD2
CDR3nt: TGTGCCAGCAGTCTGAGCGGGAAAGGGTACGAGCAGTACTTC
CDR3aa: CASSLSGKGYEQYF

j_gene: TRBJ2-1
abundance: NA
v_gene: TRBV6-4
d_gene: TRBD2
CDR3nt: TGTGCCAGCAGTGAAGGGACTAGCGGGAGTAATGAGCAGTTCTTC
CDR3aa: CASSEGTSGSNEQFF

j_gene: TRBJ2-7
abundance: many
v_gene: TRBV30
d_gene: NA
CDR3nt: TGTGCCTTTTCGGGAATATACGGTTACGAGCAGTACTTC
CDR3aa: CAFSGIYGYEQYF

j_gene: TRBJ2-7
abundance: many
v_gene: TRBV5-1
d_gene: NA
CDR3nt: TGCGCCAGCAGTACAGGGTCTTTCTACGAGCAGTACTTC
CDR3aa: CASSTGSFYEQYF

j_gene: TRBJ1-5
abundance: NA
v_gene: TRBV7-2
d_gene: TRBD1
CDR3nt: TGTGCCAGCAGCCCCCAAAAGGGGGCCAATCAGCCCCAGCATTTT
CDR3aa: CASSPQKGANQPQHF

j_gene: TRBJ2-2
abundance: many
v_gene: TRBV20-1
d_gene: TRBD2
CDR3nt: TGCAGTGCTAGTCTTCTAGCGGGAGGGAGCGGCACCGGGGAGCTGTTTTTT
CDR3aa: CSASLLAGGSGTGELFF

j_gene: TRBJ2-2
abundance: few
v_gene: TRBV6-1
d_gene: NA
CDR3nt: TGTGCCAGCGTGCCCTGGGGACGCGCAGGAGGCCGGGAGCTGTTTTTT
CDR3aa: CASVPWGRAGGRELFF

j_gene: TRBJ1-4
abundance: few
v_gene: TRBV20-1
d_gene: NA
CDR3nt: TGCAGTGCCCTGCTCCCCTTAGGCGAAAAACTGTTTTTT
CDR3aa: CSALLPLGEKLFF

j_gene: TRBJ1-5
abundance: few
v_gene: TRBV18
d_gene: NA
CDR3nt: TGTGCCAGCTCCCAACAGTATAGCAATCAGCCCCAGCATTTT
CDR3aa: CASSQQYSNQPQHF

j_gene: TRBJ1-5
abundance: NA
v_gene: TRBV7-9
d_gene: NA
CDR3nt: TGTGCCAGCAGCTTAGCGGCCGGGTCCAATCAGCCCCAGCATTTT
CDR3aa: CASSLAAGSNQPQHF

j_gene: TRBJ1-1
abundance: NA
v_gene: TRBV18
d_gene: NA
CDR3nt: TGTGCCAGCTCACCACCGAGGAGGGGCGGGTTGAACACTGAAGCTTTCTTT
CDR3aa: CASSPPRRGGLNTEAFF

j_gene: TRBJ2-2
abundance: few
v_gene: TRBV27
d_gene: NA
CDR3nt: TGTGCCAGCAGCTATATCGGGGGGCCGAGCGGGGAGCTGTTTTTT
CDR3aa: CASSYIGGPSGELFF

j_gene: TRBJ2-1
abundance: NA
v_gene: TRBV9
d_gene: NA
CDR3nt: TGTGCCAGCAGCAAAGGGGTAGAGCAGTTCTTC
CDR3aa: CASSKGVEQFF

j_gene: TRBJ2-1
abundance: NA
v_gene: TRBV12-3/TRBV12-4
d_gene: TRBD2
CDR3nt: TGTGCCAGCAGTTTGGGACTAGGGACTAATGAGCAGTTCTTC
CDR3aa: CASSLGLGTNEQFF

j_gene: TRBJ1-1
abundance: NA
v_gene: TRBV5-1
d_gene: NA
CDR3nt: TGCGCCAGCAGGCCCCTTGCACCCACGGGTATGAACACTGAAGCTTTCTTT
CDR3aa: CASRPLAPTGMNTEAFF

j_gene: TRBJ2-5
abundance: few
v_gene: TRBV11-3
d_gene: TRBD2
CDR3nt: TGTGCCAGCAGCCGCGGGGGGCAGGAGGAGACCCAGTACTTC
CDR3aa: CASSRGGQEETQYF

j_gene: TRBJ2-1
abundance: few
v_gene: TRBV5-1
d_gene: NA
CDR3nt: TGCGCCAGCAGCTCGGGCGGGCCTCAGAAGATCGAGCAGTTCTTC
CDR3aa: CASSSGGPQKIEQFF

j_gene: TRBJ2-7
abundance: NA
v_gene: TRBV14
d_gene: NA
CDR3nt: TGTGCCAGCAGTCAACGATTGGGACTCCGCGAGCAGTACTTC
CDR3aa: CASSQRLGLREQYF

j_gene: TRBJ2-2
abundance: few
v_gene: TRBV10-3
d_gene: NA
CDR3nt: TGTGCCATCAGTGACGGTTCGGGGACCGGGGAGCTGTTTTTT
CDR3aa: CAISDGSGTGELFF

j_gene: TRBJ2-3
abundance: many
v_gene: TRBV20-1
d_gene: NA
CDR3nt: TGCAGTGCTCCGAGCGTAGAGAGGTTCGGGACAGATACGCAGTATTTT
CDR3aa: CSAPSVERFGTDTQYF

j_gene: TRBJ2-1
abundance: NA
v_gene: TRBV6-2/TRBV6-3
d_gene: NA
CDR3nt: TGTGCCAGCAGTTTCAGCGTAAATGAGCAGTTCTTC
CDR3aa: CASSFSVNEQFF

j_gene: TRBJ2-1
abundance: many
v_gene: TRBV28
d_gene: TRBD2
CDR3nt: TGTGCCAGCATCCCTAGCGGGAGGGCGACCAGCAATGAGCAGTTCTTC
CDR3aa: CASIPSGRATSNEQFF

j_gene: TRBJ2-6
abundance: few
v_gene: TRBV27
d_gene: NA
CDR3nt: TGTGCCAGCAGTCCTTACCGTGGTCCTGGGGCCAACGTCCTGACTTTC
CDR3aa: CASSPYRGPGANVLTF

j_gene: TRBJ1-4
abundance: many
v_gene: TRBV2
d_gene: NA
CDR3nt: TGTGCCAGCAGTGTCCGGGACGTAGGTGAAAAACTGTTTTTT
CDR3aa: CASSVRDVGEKLFF

j_gene: TRBJ2-7
abundance: NA
v_gene: TRBV28
d_gene: NA
CDR3nt: TGTGCCAGCAGTTTTTGGGGGTTCGAGCAGTACTTC
CDR3aa: CASSFWGFEQYF

j_gene: TRBJ1-1
abundance: few
v_gene: TRBV28
d_gene: NA
CDR3nt: TGTGCCAGCAGTCTCGGGCCCGCGGGAGCTTTCTTT
CDR3aa: CASSLGPAGAFF

j_gene: TRBJ2-7
abundance: many
v_gene: TRBV28
d_gene: TRBD2
CDR3nt: TGTGCCAGCAGTTTGGGCGGGAGTAACGAGCAGTACTTC
CDR3aa: CASSLGGSNEQYF

j_gene: TRBJ1-5
abundance: NA
v_gene: TRBV10-1
d_gene: NA
CDR3nt: TGCGCCAGCAGTGAGTCAAAAGAGGGGGGTCAGCCCCAGCATTTT
CDR3aa: CASSESKEGGQPQHF

j_gene: TRBJ2-4
abundance: many
v_gene: TRBV28
d_gene: NA
CDR3nt: TGTGCCAGCAGTTCCCGTTTCCGGGCGAACATTCAGTACTTC
CDR3aa: CASSSRFRANIQYF